These 14 T cell receptor beta chains came from one sample sequenced in a study of cytomegalovirus exposure and HLA in healthy donors. The study ran its PCR with 60 Vbeta and 13 Jbeta primers. Sequencing used immunoSEQ multiplex PCR; TCRdb keeps in-frame clones, though not all of them. This sample has about 200,000 clones, with approximately 80% found just once. The material sequenced was PBMCs. Receptors were obtained from a girl aged 5-17 years in good health and CMV-seronegative.

This clone was found a few times. The chain combines TRBV6-5 with TRBJ1-2; 7 bases map to TRBD1. Germline CDR1 MNHEY, CDR2 SVGAGI. This CDR3 has 13 residues. V lost 6 bases, J lost 10 bases, and 11 bases stayed unmatched. The CDR3 region is CASSRGQAMDYTF. Here the CDR3 DNA reads TGTGCCAGCAGCCGAGGACAGGCTATGGACTACACCTTC.

The CDR3 nucleotides are TGTGCCAGCAGCGACCCCGGGACAGACTTCCCAGATACGCAGTATTTT. This codes for CASSDPGTDFPDTQYF. This chain links TRBV7-2 with TRBJ2-3, with 7 bases identical to TRBD1. Germline V gives CDR1 SGHTA, CDR2 FQGNSA. Trimming took 5 bases from V and 4 from J; bases not matched to a gene: 12. The CDR3 sequence is 16 residues long.

This clone has only a few counts. This CDR3 is also generated by other DNA sequences in the sample. The V call is TRBV9, the J call TRBJ1-1, with D possibly matching TRBD1 (6 bases). CDR1 and CDR2 from the germline V gene are SGDLS and YYNGEE. V was shortened by 0 bases and J by 4 bases, with 7 bases between the two germline ends. The CDR3 consists of 13 residues. CDR3 bases: TGTGCCAGCAGCGTAGGGGGGCGCACTGAAGCTTTCTTT. This sequence encodes CASSVGGRTEAFF.

This chain joins TRBV7-3 and TRBJ2-6; D perhaps matches TRBD1 (6 bases). The length of the CDR3 is 18 residues. The V end was cut by 5 bases, the J end by 1 base, with 18 bases between. Germline CDR1 SGHTA, CDR2 FQGTGA. DNA of the CDR3: TGTGCCAGCAGCCTGGGGGCAGGCCTGAGGTCTGGGGCCAACGTCCTGACTTTC. Protein product: CASSLGAGLRSGANVLTF.

The CDR3 DNA sequence: TGCGCCAGCAGCCCAAGAGGGACAGGGCTGGGCTACACCTTC. This codes for CASSPRGTGLGYTF. The chain is built from TRBV4-3 and TRBJ1-2; 9 bases line up with TRBD1. The CDR3 loop spans 14 amino acids. Germline assignment: CDR1 LGHNA and CDR2 YSLEER. The J segment lost 8 bases and the V segment lost 4 bases, leaving 8 bases of the junction unmatched.

The CDR3 DNA reads as TGTGCCAGCAGGCCCGGGACAGGCTCCTACGAGCAGTACTTC. Amino acids: CASRPGTGSYEQYF. The chain joins TRBV6-5 to TRBJ2-7, with 8 bases aligning to TRBD1. Trimming cost V 6 bases and J 0 bases; bases outside gene matches: 4. CDR3 size: 14 residues. Germline lookup yields CDR1 MNHEY and CDR2 SVGAGI.

This chain connects TRBV18 to TRBJ1-1; D uncertain. In germline, CDR1 is KGHSH, CDR2 LQKENI. This CDR3 contains 15 residues. V dropped 3 bases and J dropped 2 bases, with 13 bases sitting between them. CDR3 loop: CASSPRSGENTEAFF. CDR3 nucleotide sequence: TGTGCCAGCTCACCCCGCTCGGGTGAAAACACTGAAGCTTTCTTT.

This clone was picked up a small number of times. This chain uses TRBV28 with TRBJ1-1; no clear D gene. Trimming removed 8 bases from V and 6 bases from J, with 19 bases in between. CDR1 is MDHEN and CDR2 is SYDVKM in the germline V gene. The length of the CDR3 is 14 residues. DNA for the CDR3: TGTGCCAGCTACAAACGAAAAGATTTTGCTGAAGCTTTCTTT. Its protein is CASYKRKDFAEAFF. The complete variable domain, with remaining parts taken from reference TRBV28 and TRBJ1-1, reads DVKVTQSSRYLVKRTGEKVFLECVQDMDHENMFWYRQDPGLGLRLIYFSYDVKMKEKGDIPEGYSVSREKKERFSLILESASTNQTSMYLCASYKRKDFAEAFFGQGTRLTVV.

The genes are TRBV7-6 and TRBJ2-1; TRBD2 agrees at 8 bases. CDR1 and CDR2 (germline): SGHVS, FNYEAQ. V was pared by 5 bases and J by 2 bases, with 11 bases of the junction left unmatched. This CDR3 is 17 amino acids long. CDR3 sequence: CASSPESAGGTYNEQFF. The CDR3 nucleotides read TGTGCCAGCAGCCCCGAATCCGCGGGAGGTACCTACAATGAGCAGTTCTTC.

This rearrangement joins TRBV7-9 to TRBJ1-3, with 8 positions matching TRBD1. The CDR3 is 17 amino acids. CDR1 is SEHNR, CDR2 FQNEAQ, per germline (reference sequence). V dropped 6 bases and J dropped 6; count of bases not matched to a gene: 16. CDR3 in DNA: TGTGCCAGCAGTTCAACCCCGGGACAGGTTAAAGAAAACACCATATATTTT. Protein: CASSSTPGQVKENTIYF.

V gene TRBV19 combines with J gene TRBJ2-6; maybe TRBD2 (6 bases). CDR1 and CDR2 (germline): LNHDA, SQIVND (reference sequence). The CDR3 runs to 15 residues. Trimming removed 3 bases from V and 1 base from J, with 7 bases in between. Written as DNA, the CDR3 is TGTGCCAGTAGTATGGAGGGGTCTGGGGCCAACGTCCTGACTTTC. This translates into CASSMEGSGANVLTF.

This clone came up once. The CDR3 protein is CASSHSDSPTYEQYF. For the CDR3, the DNA is TGTGCCAGCAGCCACAGCGACAGCCCCACCTACGAGCAGTACTTC. The genes are TRBV9 and TRBJ2-7, with a possible D match to TRBD1 (5 bases). This CDR3 region has 15 residues. V lost 4 bases and J 2 bases, leaving 16 bases between the germline ends. Per the germline V gene, CDR1 is SGDLS and CDR2 is YYNGEE.

V and J are TRBV9 and TRBJ2-5; TRBD1 matches at 9 bases. The CDR3 runs to 14 residues. Germline trimming cut 4 bases from V and 5 bases from J; bases unmatched to any gene: 6. Germline assignment: CDR1 SGDLS and CDR2 YYNGEE. As DNA, the CDR3 is TGTGCCAGCAGCAAGGGACAGGGTGGGGAGACCCAGTACTTC. Translating it yields CASSKGQGGETQYF.

As regards this clone: One end of the junction fails to match germline, which may point to a read error. The gene calls are TRBV7-9 and TRBJ1-2, with unresolved D. Germline CDR1 is SEHNR and CDR2 is FQNEAQ (reference sequence). The CDR3 is made up of 15 amino acids. Here the CDR3 reads CSSSNPPGSPYGYTF. The CDR3 DNA sequence: TGTTCCAGCAGCAATCCTCCCGGGAGCCCCTATGGCTACACCTTC.